One sample yielded the 4 T cell receptor beta chains listed below, sequenced in a study of immune cell composition in non-small cell lung cancer. Clones were read by immunoSEQ multiplex PCR, and TCRdb kept only the in-frame ones, dropping some. The repertoire holds approximately 9,100 clones, less than 80% seen once, with 9.4% in the top ten. Sequencing was performed on lung tumor tissue. These receptors were obtained from a human donor with non-small cell lung cancer.

V and J are TRBV6-1 and TRBJ1-1, with D hard to call. This CDR3 has 12 residues. The germline gives CDR1 MNHNS, CDR2 SASEGT. V was pared by 3 bases and J by 7 bases, with 9 bases between. The CDR3 DNA reads TGTGCCAGCAGTGACGTAGGATTTGAAGCTTTCTTT. Its translation: CASSDVGFEAFF.

The chain carries TRBV5-1 and TRBJ1-2, with D perhaps matching TRBD1 (5 bases). The CDR3 consists of 12 residues. CDR1 is SGHRS and CDR2 is YFSETQ in the germline V gene. With 2 bases removed from V and 7 bases from J, the gap between germline ends came to 9 bases. DNA for the CDR3: TGCGCCAGCAGCTTATTGGGGGTTGGCTACACCTTC. Its translation is CASSLLGVGYTF.

The genes are TRBV5-1 and TRBJ1-1; no firm D call. The CDR3 consists of 15 residues. V was cut by 3 bases and J by 2 bases, with 14 bases left in between. From germline, CDR1 is SGHRS and CDR2 YFSETQ. The CDR3, as DNA: TGCGCCAGCAGCTCCCGAGGGTCTATTAACACTGAAGCTTTCTTT. Amino acid sequence: CASSSRGSINTEAFF.

The CDR3 spells CASSARQGGNTGELFF. The CDR3 DNA is TGCGCCAGCAGCGCCCGACAGGGGGGGAACACCGGGGAGCTGTTTTTT. V usage is TRBV4-1 and J usage is TRBJ2-2, with 9 bases that match TRBD1. The CDR3 consists of 16 residues. Germline values: CDR1 MGHRA, CDR2 YSYEKL. Trimming removed 5 bases from V and 1 base from J; junction bases left unmatched: 5.